Given below is one T cell receptor beta chain in context. The target antigen is unknown. Here immunoSEQ multiplex PCR was the method, and the copy in TCRdb shows in-frame clones only, minus some. The sample lists 2,100,000 or so clones; nearly 97% were seen once. This CDR3 is 19 amino acids long. V was pared by 2 bases and J by 4 bases, with 24 bases between. Germline V gene lookup returns CDR1 SGHTA and CDR2 FQGNSA. This sample was taken from a study of shared clonotypes between healthy human individuals. Notes on the study in general: Genetic and exposure-history diversity was limited by the small donor number.

Sequencing used naive CD4+ T cells sorted from blood. Subset: CD45RA+ positively selected. V is TRBV7-2 and J is TRBJ2-1; D is unclear. This TCR was sampled from a man between 18 and 35 years old in good health. This chain's CDR3 is CASSLFSVAAENRYNEQFF. Here the CDR3 DNA reads TGTGCCAGCAGCTTATTTTCGGTTGCGGCGGAAAATCGTTACAATGAGCAGTTCTTC.